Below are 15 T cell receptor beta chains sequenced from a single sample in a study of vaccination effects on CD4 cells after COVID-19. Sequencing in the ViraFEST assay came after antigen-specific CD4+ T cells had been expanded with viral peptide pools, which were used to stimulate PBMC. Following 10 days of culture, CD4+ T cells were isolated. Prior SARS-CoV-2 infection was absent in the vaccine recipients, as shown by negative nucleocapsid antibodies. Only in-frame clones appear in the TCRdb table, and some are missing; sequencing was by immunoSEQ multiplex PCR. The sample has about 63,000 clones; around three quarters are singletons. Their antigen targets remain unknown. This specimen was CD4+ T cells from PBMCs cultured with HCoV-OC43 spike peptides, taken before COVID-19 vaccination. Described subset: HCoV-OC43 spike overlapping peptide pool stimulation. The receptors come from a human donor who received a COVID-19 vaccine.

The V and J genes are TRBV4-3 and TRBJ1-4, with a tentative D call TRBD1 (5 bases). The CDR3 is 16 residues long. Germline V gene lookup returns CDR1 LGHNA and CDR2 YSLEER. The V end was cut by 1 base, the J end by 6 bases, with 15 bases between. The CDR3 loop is CASSQGQGVRDEKLFF. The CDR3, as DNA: TGCGCCAGCAGCCAAGGTCAGGGCGTGAGGGATGAAAAACTGTTTTTT.

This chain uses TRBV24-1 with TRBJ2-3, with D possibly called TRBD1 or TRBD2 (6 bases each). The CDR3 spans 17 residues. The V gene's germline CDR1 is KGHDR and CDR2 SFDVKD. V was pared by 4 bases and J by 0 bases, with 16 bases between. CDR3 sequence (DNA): TGTGCCACCAGTGACCCTTTTAGGGGGGATAGCACAGATACGCAGTATTTT. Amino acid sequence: CATSDPFRGDSTDTQYF.

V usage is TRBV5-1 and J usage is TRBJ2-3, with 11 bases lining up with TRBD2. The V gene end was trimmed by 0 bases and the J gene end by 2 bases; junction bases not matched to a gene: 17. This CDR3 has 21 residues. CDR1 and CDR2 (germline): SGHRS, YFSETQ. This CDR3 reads CASSLAFPTTTSGKPTDTQYF. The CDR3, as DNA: TGCGCCAGCAGCTTGGCCTTTCCGACAACGACTAGCGGGAAACCCACAGATACGCAGTATTTT.

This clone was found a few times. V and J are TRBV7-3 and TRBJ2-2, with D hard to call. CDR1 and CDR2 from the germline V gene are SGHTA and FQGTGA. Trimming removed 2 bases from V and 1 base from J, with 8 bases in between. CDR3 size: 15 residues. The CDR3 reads CASSLVYGNTGELFF. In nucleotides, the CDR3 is TGTGCCAGCAGCTTAGTGTATGGGAACACCGGGGAGCTGTTTTTT.

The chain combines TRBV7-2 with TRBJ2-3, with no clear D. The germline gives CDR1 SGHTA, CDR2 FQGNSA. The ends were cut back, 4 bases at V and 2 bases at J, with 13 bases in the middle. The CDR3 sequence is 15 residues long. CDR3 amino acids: CASSSRRVNTDTQYF. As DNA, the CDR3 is TGTGCCAGCAGCTCCAGGCGCGTAAACACAGATACGCAGTATTTT.

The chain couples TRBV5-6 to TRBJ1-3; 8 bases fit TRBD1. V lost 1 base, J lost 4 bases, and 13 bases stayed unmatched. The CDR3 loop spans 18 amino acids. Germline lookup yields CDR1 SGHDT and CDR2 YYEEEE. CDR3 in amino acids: CASSLFFGPGGPGNTIYF. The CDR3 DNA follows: TGTGCCAGCAGCTTGTTCTTCGGACCAGGGGGCCCGGGAAACACCATATATTTT.

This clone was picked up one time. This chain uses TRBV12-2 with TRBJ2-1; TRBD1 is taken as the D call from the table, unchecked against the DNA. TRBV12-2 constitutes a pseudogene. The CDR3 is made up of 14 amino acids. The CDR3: CASRLKSQGNEQFF. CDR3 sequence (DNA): TGTGCAAGTCGCTTAAAGTCCCAGGGGAATGAGCAGTTCTTC.

CDR3 DNA: TGTGCCAGCAGCTCGAGGGGGACTAGCGCAGATACGCAGTATTTT. Amino acids: CASSSRGTSADTQYF. V and J are TRBV7-3 and TRBJ2-3, with 10 positions matching TRBD2. The J segment lost 4 bases and the V segment lost 4 bases, leaving 5 bases of the junction unmatched. Germline V lookup: CDR1 SGHTA, CDR2 FQGTGA. The CDR3 runs to 15 residues.

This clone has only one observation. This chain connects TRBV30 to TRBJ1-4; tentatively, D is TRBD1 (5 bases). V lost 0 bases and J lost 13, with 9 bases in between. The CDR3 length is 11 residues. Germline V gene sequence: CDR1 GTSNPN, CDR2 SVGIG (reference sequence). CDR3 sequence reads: CAWSVGAGLFF. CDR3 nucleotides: TGTGCCTGGAGTGTAGGGGCCGGACTGTTTTTT.

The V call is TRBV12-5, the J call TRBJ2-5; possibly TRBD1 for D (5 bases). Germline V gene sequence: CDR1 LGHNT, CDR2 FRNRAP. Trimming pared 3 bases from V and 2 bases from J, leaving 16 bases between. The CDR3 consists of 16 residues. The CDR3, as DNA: TGTGCTAGTGGTTTAGGGTACGTAACAGGACAAGAGACCCAGTACTTC. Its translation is CASGLGYVTGQETQYF.

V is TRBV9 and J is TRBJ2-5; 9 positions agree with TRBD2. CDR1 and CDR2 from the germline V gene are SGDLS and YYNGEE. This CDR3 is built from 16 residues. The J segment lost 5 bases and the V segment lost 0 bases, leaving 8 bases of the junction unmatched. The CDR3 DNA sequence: TGTGCCAGCAGCGTAGCGGGCGGGGGGGCCGGGGAGACCCAGTACTTC. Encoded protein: CASSVAGGGAGETQYF.

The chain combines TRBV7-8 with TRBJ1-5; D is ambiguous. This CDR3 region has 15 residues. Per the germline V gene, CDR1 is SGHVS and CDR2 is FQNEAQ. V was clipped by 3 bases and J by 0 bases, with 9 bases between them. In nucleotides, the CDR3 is TGTGCCAGCAGCTTTCAGACACATAGCAATCAGCCCCAGCATTTT. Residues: CASSFQTHSNQPQHF.

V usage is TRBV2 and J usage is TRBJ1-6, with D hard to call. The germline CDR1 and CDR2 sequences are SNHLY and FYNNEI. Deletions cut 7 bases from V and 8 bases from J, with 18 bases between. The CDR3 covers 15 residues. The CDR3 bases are TGTGCCAGCAAGGAACCGGACCCGCCCGATTCACCCCTCCACTTT. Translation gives CASKEPDPPDSPLHF.

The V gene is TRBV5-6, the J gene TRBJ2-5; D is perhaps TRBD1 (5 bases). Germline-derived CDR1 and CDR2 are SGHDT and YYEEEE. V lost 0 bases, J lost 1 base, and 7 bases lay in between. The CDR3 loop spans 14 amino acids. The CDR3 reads CASSLVTVQETQYF. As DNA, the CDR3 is TGTGCCAGCAGCTTGGTGACAGTCCAAGAGACCCAGTACTTC.

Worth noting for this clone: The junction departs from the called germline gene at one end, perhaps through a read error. The CDR3 DNA follows: TGTGCCAGAAGCTTCAAAAAGACCCAGTACTTC. This encodes CARSFKKTQYF. The rearrangement links TRBV7-3 to TRBJ2-5, with D unresolved. The CDR3 runs to 11 residues. Germline lookup yields CDR1 SGHTA and CDR2 FQGTGA. The full variable domain, its missing parts supplied by reference TRBV7-3 and TRBJ2-5, is GAGVSQTPSNKVTEKGKYVELRCDPISGHTALYWYRQSLGQGPEFLIYFQGTGAADDSGLPNDRFFAVRPEGSVSTLKIQRTERGDSAVYLCARSFKKTQYFGPGTRLLVL.